The sequence of this TCR beta chain was determined in a study of tumor-infiltrating lymphocytes in primary liver carcinoma. As for the study in general: There were tumors of stage T1-T3 N0M0, each 4.2 to 10 cm across. Study-wide results and caveats: Tumor samples exhibited a significantly greater top-250-clone fraction than blood samples (p = 0.039).

From about 530 ng total RNA, TCR beta cDNA was generated with a primer in the constant region. Nested multiplex PCR, run for three rounds with slightly modified ARM-PCR, yielded TCR beta libraries. Each of the first two PCR rounds ran 9 to 11 cycles with TRBV1-TRBV30 forward and C-beta reverse primers. TCRdb itself ran the multiplex PCR reads through MiXCR, one entry per CDR3 protein. The table records tens of thousands of distinct CDR3 sequences, 60% to 85% of them present only once. Co-extraction of both nucleic acids (RNA and DNA) used about 17-33 mg of unsorted bulk tissue. Cases comprised patients with primary liver carcinoma who received surgical resection. CDR1 is KGHDR and CDR2 is SFDVKD in the germline V gene. Deletions cut 4 bases from V and 2 bases from J, with 6 bases between. This CDR3 contains 13 residues. This clonotype was counted at least ten times. The antigen is unknown.

The genes are TRBV24-1 and TRBJ2-3; D is unresolved. This clonotype was sampled from a man aged 40-49 years with primary liver carcinoma and hepatitis B virus infection. Sequenced material: liver tumor tissue from sampling region 5. Subset here: tumor region T5, tumor centre. The DNA for the CDR3 is TGTGCCACCAGTGACGGAGTCACAGATACGCAGTATTTT. It encodes CATSDGVTDTQYF.